The rows below give T cell receptor beta chains drawn from one sample of a study of blood T cell repertoires in COVID-19. The data were produced by immunoSEQ multiplex PCR, yet TCRdb's version contains in-frame clones alone and is incomplete. The sample comprises 70,000 to 75,000 clones, 80% to 90% of which are singletons, and roughly 5% rests with the top ten. The specimen sequenced was peripheral blood. The receptor set was obtained from a woman older than 75 with active or convalescent COVID-19. The CDR3 runs from the conserved cysteine through the conserved F or W. D genes are given only for firm matches. Only part of the rows carry a size: once, few, many, or a class if the clone is expanded.

d_call clone_size j_call v_call cdr3_nt cdr3_aa
NA NA TRBJ2-7 TRBV3-1/TRBV3-2 TGTGCCAGCAGCCAAGGGGTAGGAGGCGGTAGCTCCTACGAGCAGTACTTC CASSQGVGGGSSYEQYF
NA NA TRBJ2-1 TRBV4-3 TGCGCCAGCAGCGCTAAGACTGGTCCCAATTTCGGCAATGAGCAGTTCTTC CASSAKTGPNFGNEQFF
NA NA TRBJ1-6 TRBV6-5 TGTGCCAGCAGTTACTCGGGGGGTAATTCACCCCTCCACTTT CASSYSGGNSPLHF
NA NA TRBJ1-2 TRBV19 TGTGCCAGTAGTATAGAGTCTTATCTCTATGGCTACACCTTC CASSIESYLYGYTF
TRBD1 NA TRBJ1-2 TRBV6-2/TRBV6-3 TGTGCCAGCAGTTACGGGACAGGTGCCTATGGCTACACCTTC CASSYGTGAYGYTF
TRBD2 NA TRBJ2-3 TRBV9 TGTGCCAGCAGCCAGCTCGGGACTAACGCAGATACGCAGTATTTT CASSQLGTNADTQYF
NA few TRBJ1-1 TRBV11-3 TGTGCCAGCAGCCTCCAGATGAACACTGAAGCTTTCTTT CASSLQMNTEAFF
NA NA TRBJ2-7 TRBV5-6 TGTGCCAGCAGCCTGACTCGGTACTACGAGCAGTACTTC CASSLTRYYEQYF
TRBD2 NA TRBJ2-7 TRBV5-1 TGCGCCAGCAGCACGGGACTAGCGGGAGTCTACGAGCAGTACTTC CASSTGLAGVYEQYF
NA NA TRBJ2-3 TRBV4-3 TGCGCCAGCAGCCAAGAAGCCAGGGGCACAGATACGCAGTATTTT CASSQEARGTDTQYF
NA NA TRBJ2-7 TRBV9 TGTGCCAGCAGCGTAGCTACAGGGAACTCCTACGAGCAGTACTTC CASSVATGNSYEQYF
NA NA TRBJ1-1 TRBV5-1 TGCGCCAGCAGCTATGGCGGGCAGAACACTGAAGCTTTCTTT CASSYGGQNTEAFF
TRBD2 NA TRBJ2-1 TRBV9 TGTGCCAGCAGCGTAGTGACTAGCGGGGAAGACTACAATGAGCAGTTCTTC CASSVVTSGEDYNEQFF
NA NA TRBJ1-2 TRBV5-6 TGTGCCAGCAGAGTCAGGGGATCCGGCTACACCTTC CASRVRGSGYTF
TRBD1 NA TRBJ1-2 TRBV10-3 TGTGCCATCAGTGACCCCGACCGGGACAGGCGTTATGGCTACACCTTC CAISDPDRDRRYGYTF
TRBD2 NA TRBJ2-1 TRBV6-6 TGTGCCAGCAGCTCCCCCACTAGCGGGGGATACAATGAGCAGTTCTTC CASSSPTSGGYNEQFF
TRBD1 NA TRBJ1-2 TRBV13 TGTGCCAGCAGCTTACTACAGGGGGGGTATGGCTACACCTTC CASSLLQGGYGYTF
TRBD2 NA TRBJ2-7 TRBV6-5 TGTGCCAGCAGTAGGCGGGGGGGCCGTCACGAGCAGTACTTC CASSRRGGRHEQYF